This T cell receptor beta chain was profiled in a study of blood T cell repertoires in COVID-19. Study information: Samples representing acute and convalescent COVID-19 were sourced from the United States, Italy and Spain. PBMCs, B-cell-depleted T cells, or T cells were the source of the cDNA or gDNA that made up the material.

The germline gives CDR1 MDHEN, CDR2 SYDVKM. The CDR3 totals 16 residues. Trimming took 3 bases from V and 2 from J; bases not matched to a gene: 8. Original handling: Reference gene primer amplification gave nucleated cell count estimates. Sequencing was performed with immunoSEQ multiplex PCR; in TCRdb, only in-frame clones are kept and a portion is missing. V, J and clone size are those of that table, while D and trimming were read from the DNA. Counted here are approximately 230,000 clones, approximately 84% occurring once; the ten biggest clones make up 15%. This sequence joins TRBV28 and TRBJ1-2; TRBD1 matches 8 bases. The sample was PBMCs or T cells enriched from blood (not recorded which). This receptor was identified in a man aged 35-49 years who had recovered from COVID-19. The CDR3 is CASSFGAGGANYGYTF. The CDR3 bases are TGTGCCAGCAGTTTCGGGGCAGGGGGCGCAAACTATGGCTACACCTTC.